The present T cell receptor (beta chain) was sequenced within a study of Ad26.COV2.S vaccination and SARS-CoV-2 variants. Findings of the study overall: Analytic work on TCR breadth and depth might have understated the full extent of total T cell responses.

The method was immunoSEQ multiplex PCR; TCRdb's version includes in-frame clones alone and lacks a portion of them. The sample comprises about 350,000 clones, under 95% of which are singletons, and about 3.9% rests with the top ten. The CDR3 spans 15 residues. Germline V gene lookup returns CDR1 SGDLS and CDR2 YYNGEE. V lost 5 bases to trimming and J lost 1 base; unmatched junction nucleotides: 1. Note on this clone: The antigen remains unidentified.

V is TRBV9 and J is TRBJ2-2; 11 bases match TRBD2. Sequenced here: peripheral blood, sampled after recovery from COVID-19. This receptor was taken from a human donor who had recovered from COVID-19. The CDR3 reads CASRGTSGNTGELFF. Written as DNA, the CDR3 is TGTGCCAGCAGGGGGACTAGCGGGAACACCGGGGAGCTGTTTTTT.